A single sample is the source of the 3 T cell receptor beta chains below, sequenced in a study of cytomegalovirus exposure and HLA in healthy donors. PCR amplification relied on 60 Vbeta primers (plus 13 Jbeta primers). The method was immunoSEQ multiplex PCR; TCRdb's version includes in-frame clones alone and lacks a portion of them. The sample shows approximately 200,000 clones, around 81% of them seen only once. Sequenced material: PBMCs. The origin of the receptors is a young woman in good health and CMV-seropositive.

The V gene is TRBV29-1, the J gene TRBJ1-3; 10 bases agree with TRBD1. The CDR3 covers 14 residues. Germline lookup yields CDR1 SQVTM and CDR2 ANQGSEA. The junction had 6 bases not matched to a gene; V was cut back by 6 bases and J by 4 bases. As DNA, the CDR3 is TGCAGCGTGCAAAGACAGGGGGCCGGAAACACCATATATTTT. This translates into CSVQRQGAGNTIYF.

This clone was found a few times. This chain links TRBV29-1 with TRBJ2-1, with D possibly TRBD2 on 5 matching bases. The CDR3 is 13 residues long. Germline V gives CDR1 SQVTM, CDR2 ANQGSEA. Trimming pared 4 bases from V and 8 bases from J, leaving 15 bases between. CDR3 loop: CSVGGSGKDEQFF. The CDR3, as DNA: TGCAGCGTTGGAGGGAGTGGTAAAGATGAGCAGTTCTTC.

The genes are TRBV2 and TRBJ1-3; D is perhaps TRBD1 (6 bases). Germline V gene lookup returns CDR1 SNHLY and CDR2 FYNNEI. The CDR3 totals 14 residues. Trimming cost V 7 bases and J 0 bases, with 10 bases left between them. The CDR3 here is CASKRGSSGNTIYF. CDR3 in DNA: TGTGCCAGCAAAAGGGGGAGCTCTGGAAACACCATATATTTT.